The sequence of this TCR beta chain was determined in a study of blood T cell repertoires in COVID-19. About the study: Acute-phase and convalescent COVID-19 samples originated in the United States, Italy and Spain. T cells, B-cell-depleted T cells, or PBMCs supplied cDNA or gDNA.

Some clones are missing from TCRdb's copy, which holds only in-frame ones; the method was immunoSEQ multiplex PCR. Of 50,000 to 80,000 clones in the sample, approximately 85% were seen once. Recruited during active infection, patients (from Seattle) were subsequently followed longitudinally. V was clipped by 0 bases and J by 12 bases; unmatched bases: 5. The CDR3 is made up of 12 amino acids. This chain links TRBV12-3 or TRBV12-4 with TRBJ2-7, with TRBD1 identical over 7 bases. The sequencing input was peripheral blood. This receptor was taken from a woman aged 55-69 years with COVID-19, enrolled during active disease. CDR3 sequence: CASSLATGRPYF. The CDR3 DNA follows: TGTGCCAGCAGTTTAGCGACAGGGAGACCGTACTTC.